The next 25 T cell receptor beta chains were all read from a single sample in a study of blood T cell repertoires in COVID-19. The method was immunoSEQ multiplex PCR; TCRdb's version includes in-frame clones alone and lacks a portion of them. The table has 70,000 or so clones, roughly 88% seen once. The specimen sequenced was peripheral blood. The receptors derive from a man older than 75 with active or convalescent COVID-19.

This clone was recorded a few times. This chain's CDR3 is CASSTPRDSIELGTQYF. CDR3 DNA sequence: TGTGCCAGCAGCACGCCCCGGGACAGTATTGAGTTGGGGACCCAGTACTTC. The rearrangement joins TRBV11-3 to TRBJ2-5; 7 nucleotides line up with TRBD1. The germline V gene has CDR1 SGHNT and CDR2 YENEEA. The CDR3 is made up of 17 amino acids. The V gene end was trimmed by 5 bases and the J gene end by 7 bases; junction bases not matched to a gene: 19.

The chain couples TRBV6-5 to TRBJ2-7; a possible D gene is TRBD2 (5 bases). This CDR3 region has 11 residues. Trimming removed 8 bases at V and 5 bases at J, with 10 bases between. CDR1 is MNHEY and CDR2 is SVGAGI in the germline V gene. The chain's CDR3 is CASGEWDEQYF. The CDR3 nucleotides are TGTGCCAGCGGGGAGTGGGACGAGCAGTACTTC.

The chain has TRBV11-2 and TRBJ2-1, with D possibly TRBD1 on 6 matching bases. This CDR3 has 15 residues. Looked up from germline, CDR1 is SGHAT and CDR2 is FQNNGV. V was cut by 6 bases and J by 4 bases, with 16 bases left in between. As DNA, the CDR3 is TGTGCCAGCAGATTATCCGGGACAAAATACAATGAGCAGTTCTTC. This encodes CASRLSGTKYNEQFF.

The chain uses TRBV7-8 and TRBJ1-5; perhaps TRBD1 as D (5 bases). V dropped 5 bases and J dropped 0 bases, with 14 bases sitting between them. CDR3 length equals 16 residues. Germline CDR1 is SGHVS and CDR2 is FQNEAQ. CDR3 region: CASSQRGNRSNQPQHF. The DNA for the CDR3 is TGTGCCAGCAGCCAACGGGGGAATCGTAGCAATCAGCCCCAGCATTTT.

This chain uses TRBV7-2 with TRBJ1-6; TRBD1 agrees at 8 bases. The CDR3 length is 18 residues. The V gene's germline CDR1 is SGHTA and CDR2 FQGNSA. J was trimmed by 5 bases and V by 5 bases; bases with no gene match: 14. CDR3 DNA sequence: TGTGCCAGCAGCCCTTTCCTACAGGGACAGGCAGATAATTCACCCCTCCACTTT. Translating it yields CASSPFLQGQADNSPLHF.

This rearrangement joins TRBV28 to TRBJ2-3, with D possibly TRBD2 on 6 matching bases. V was pared by 6 bases and J by 0 bases, with 13 bases between. There are 15 residues in the CDR3. Germline V gives CDR1 MDHEN, CDR2 SYDVKM. CDR3 protein: CASRLAGTSTDTQYF. The CDR3, as DNA: TGTGCCAGCAGGCTGGCGGGGACTAGCACAGATACGCAGTATTTT.

The chain links TRBV6-5 to TRBJ2-7, with 7 bases matching TRBD1. The CDR3 covers 15 residues. V was clipped by 2 bases and J by 0 bases; unmatched bases: 4. In germline, CDR1 is MNHEY, CDR2 SVGAGI. The CDR3 bases are TGTGCCAGCAGTTACGTGACAGGGAACTCCTACGAGCAGTACTTC. Its protein is CASSYVTGNSYEQYF.

The V gene is TRBV2, the J gene TRBJ2-5, with unresolved D. CDR1 and CDR2 from the germline V gene are SNHLY and FYNNEI. Trimming shortened V by 3 bases and J by 8 bases, and 7 bases separated the two germline ends. This CDR3 is built from 11 residues. This CDR3 is CASSDHSTQYF. DNA for the CDR3: TGTGCCAGCAGTGACCACTCCACCCAGTACTTC. Supplemented by reference TRBV2 and TRBJ2-5, the full variable domain reads EPEVTQTPSHQVTQMGQEVILRCVPISNHLYFYWYRQILGQKVEFLVSFYNNEISEKSEIFDDQFSVERPDGSNFTLKIRSTKLEDSAMYFCASSDHSTQYFGPGTRLLVL.

J is TRBJ2-7 and V is TRBV21-1; the listed D gene, TRBD1, was not tested against the DNA. TRBV21-1 is assigned pseudogene status. The CDR3 runs 14 residues. The CDR3 DNA reads TGTGCCAGCAGCAAAAATGGACAGGGCTACGAGCAGTACTTC. It specifies CASSKNGQGYEQYF.

A few counts support this clone. This chain connects TRBV2 to TRBJ2-7; 8 nucleotides agree with TRBD1. With V trimmed by 8 bases and J by 3 bases, 6 bases remained unmatched. The CDR3 is made up of 13 amino acids. Germline lookup yields CDR1 SNHLY and CDR2 FYNNEI. CDR3 residues: CASSTGVGYEQYF. CDR3 bases: TGTGCCAGCTCGACAGGGGTTGGCTACGAGCAGTACTTC.

This sequence joins TRBV3-1 (or the pseudogene TRBV3-2) and TRBJ1-6; possible D gene TRBD1, 5 bases. Trimming cost V 5 bases and J 1 base, with 9 bases left between them. The CDR3 runs to 15 residues. Germline V gene data show CDR1 as LGHDT and CDR2 as YNNKEL (reference sequence). CDR3 residues: CASSTQASYNSPLHF. DNA of the CDR3: TGTGCCAGCAGCACACAGGCTTCCTATAATTCACCCCTCCACTTT.

The V call is TRBV4-2, the J call TRBJ2-7; 12 bases map to TRBD2. The CDR3 is made up of 16 amino acids. V lost 4 bases, J lost 7 bases, and 11 bases stayed unmatched. CDR1 and CDR2 from the germline V gene are LGHNA and YNFKEQ. CDR3 nucleotide sequence: TGTGCCAGCAGCCCCACCGGACTAGCGGGGACCGGGGAGCAGTACTTC. Protein product: CASSPTGLAGTGEQYF.

The chain links TRBV10-3 to TRBJ1-5; D not certain. V was clipped by 4 bases and J by 0 bases, with 10 bases between them. The CDR3 runs 15 residues. CDR1 and CDR2 (germline): ENHRY, SYGVKD. The CDR3 coding sequence is TGTGCCATCAGTGGCGGTCGGGATAGCAATCAGCCCCAGCATTTT. It encodes CAISGGRDSNQPQHF.

This clone was found a few times. V gene TRBV28 combines with J gene TRBJ2-2; a weak D match, TRBD1 (5 bases). V lost 8 bases, J lost 5 bases, and 15 bases lay in between. This CDR3 spans 14 amino acids. The V gene's germline CDR1 is MDHEN and CDR2 SYDVKM. The CDR3 protein is CASGNTGATGELFF. In DNA, the CDR3 is TGTGCCAGCGGAAATACAGGTGCGACCGGGGAGCTGTTTTTT. Looking up the rest from reference TRBV28 and TRBJ2-2 gives the full variable domain: DVKVTQSSRYLVKRTGEKVFLECVQDMDHENMFWYRQDPGLGLRLIYFSYDVKMKEKGDIPEGYSVSREKKERFSLILESASTNQTSMYLCASGNTGATGELFFGEGSRLTVL.

The chain carries TRBV3-1 (or the pseudogene TRBV3-2) and TRBJ2-5; 14 bases align to TRBD2. CDR1 and CDR2 (germline): LGHDT, YNNKEL (reference sequence). This CDR3 has 17 amino acids. With 4 bases clipped from V and 4 bases from J, the junction kept 8 bases outside the gene matches. The CDR3 DNA sequence: TGTGCCAGCAGCCTCTACGGGACTAGCGGGGGTCGAGAGACCCAGTACTTC. This encodes CASSLYGTSGGRETQYF.

This rearrangement joins TRBV25-1 to TRBJ1-2, with 8 bases lining up with TRBD1. Germline CDR1 reads MGHDK; CDR2 reads SYGVNS. The CDR3 consists of 12 residues. Unmatched junction bases numbered 6, after V lost 7 bases and J lost 8 bases. The CDR3 region is CASTGQGRGYTF. The DNA of the CDR3 is TGTGCCAGCACTGGACAGGGTAGGGGCTACACCTTC.

This chain uses TRBV12-3 or TRBV12-4 with TRBJ2-7; D gene uncertain. The V end lost 3 bases, the J end lost 5 bases, and 5 bases lay between the germline ends. This CDR3 has 11 residues. CDR3 DNA: TGTGCCAGCAGTTTCGGTCACGAGCAGTACTTC. Translation: CASSFGHEQYF.

The gene calls are TRBV3-1 (or the pseudogene TRBV3-2) and TRBJ1-4, with 7 bases identical to TRBD1. V shed 4 bases and J 4 bases; nucleotides not matched to a gene: 9. The CDR3 consists of 16 residues. Germline V gene sequence: CDR1 LGHDT, CDR2 YNNKEL (reference sequence). CDR3 loop: CASSPTGMGRNEKLFF. The CDR3 DNA sequence: TGTGCCAGCAGCCCGACAGGGATGGGACGTAATGAAAAACTGTTTTTT.

V gene TRBV5-1 combines with J gene TRBJ2-7; weak D call: TRBD2 (6 bases). CDR1 is SGHRS and CDR2 is YFSETQ in the germline V gene. This CDR3 has 14 residues. V dropped 7 bases and J dropped 3 bases, with 17 bases sitting between them. In DNA form, the CDR3 reads TGCGCCAGCGCGCTCCGGGAGAACCACTACGAGCAGTACTTC. It encodes CASALRENHYEQYF.

The chain has TRBV20-1 and TRBJ2-1; 12 nucleotides agree with TRBD2. V lost 3 bases and J lost 3; bases outside the gene matches: 6. The CDR3 sequence is 16 residues long. CDR1 and CDR2 from the germline V gene are DFQATT and SNEGSKA (reference sequence). The CDR3: CSASWASGGDYNEQFF. DNA of the CDR3: TGCAGTGCTAGTTGGGCTAGCGGGGGGGACTACAATGAGCAGTTCTTC.

In its sample, this clone was seen once. J is TRBJ2-7 and V is TRBV5-1, with D perhaps matching TRBD1 (6 bases). Germline V CDR1 and CDR2: SGHRS, YFSETQ. The CDR3 is 16 amino acids. V shed 4 bases and J shed 4 bases, with 21 bases lying between them. The DNA of the CDR3 is TGCGCCAGCAGCCCCCGATACCGGGACACGGAATACGAGCAGTACTTC. This gives the protein CASSPRYRDTEYEQYF.

The chain employs TRBV5-1 and TRBJ1-4, with D uncertain. The CDR3 consists of 16 residues. CDR1 and CDR2 from the germline V gene are SGHRS and YFSETQ. Trimming took 5 bases from V and 5 from J, leaving 19 bases between them. CDR3 protein: CASSRPGRTGNEKLFF. The CDR3 coding sequence is TGCGCCAGCAGTCGCCCCGGGAGGACTGGGAATGAAAAACTGTTTTTT.

The chain has TRBV7-9 and TRBJ1-2, with no clear D. V was pared by 1 base and J by 6 bases, with 12 bases between. CDR1 and CDR2 (germline): SEHNR, FQNEAQ (reference sequence). This CDR3 spans 14 amino acids. The CDR3, as DNA: TGTGCCAGCAGCTTAGTCACAGCTAAAGATGGCTACACCTTC. Protein sequence: CASSLVTAKDGYTF.

The chain combines TRBV28 with TRBJ2-7; D not certain. CDR3 length: 13 residues. Germline V gene lookup returns CDR1 MDHEN and CDR2 SYDVKM. V was pared by 6 bases and J by 0 bases, with 9 bases between. CDR3 nucleotides: TGTGCCAGCAGCCTCGTTTACTCCTACGAGCAGTACTTC. As protein: CASSLVYSYEQYF. The whole variable domain, filled in from reference TRBV28 and TRBJ2-7, reads DVKVTQSSRYLVKRTGEKVFLECVQDMDHENMFWYRQDPGLGLRLIYFSYDVKMKEKGDIPEGYSVSREKKERFSLILESASTNQTSMYLCASSLVYSYEQYFGPGTRLTVT.

The rearrangement links TRBV27 to TRBJ1-6; 9 bases fit TRBD1. Germline lookup yields CDR1 MNHEY and CDR2 SMNVEV (reference sequence). Trimming took 6 bases from V and 8 from J; bases not matched to a gene: 2. The CDR3 loop spans 13 amino acids. CDR3 DNA: TGTGCCAGCAGGGACAGGGGTTATTCACCCCTCCACTTT. Encoded protein: CASRDRGYSPLHF.